This TCR beta chain originates from a study of cytomegalovirus exposure and HLA in healthy donors (dated by TCRdb to 2016 to 2017). Broadly, across the study: In an earlier analysis of around 540 of the donors, less than 350 Gb of sequence data and 100 million or so unique TCR beta sequences from about 179 million T cells were reported. Approximately 300 gigabases of sequencing data and some 85 million unique TCR sequences were included in an early release covering over 600 HLA-typed donors. Of the approximately 400 genotyped donors, about 80% fell in the genetic ancestry cluster associated with self-reported Caucasian donors. The study aimed to test whether cataloging public T cell receptors could reveal signatures of past pathogen exposure. The study profiled the T cell repertoires of 500 to 800 subjects by immunosequencing and related them to cytomegalovirus serostatus. Along with the roughly 700-subject first cohort, a separate validation cohort of approximately 110 different subjects was used. The study combined high-throughput TCR immunosequencing, statistical association of individual TCRs with disease status, and machine learning to predict cytomegalovirus infection status. In a later analysis, previously published TCR beta repertoires from about 640 donors were re-analyzed and high-resolution HLA genotyping was added so that TCR occurrence patterns could be studied. The later analysis used no new phenotypic data to find candidate immune exposures, relying instead on TCR beta sequences and their occurrence across donors. In an earlier analysis of 587 of the donors, high-throughput TCR beta sequencing was used to judge whether each TCR beta V gene segment behaved as functional or pseudogenic. Alongside the repertoire data, information on donor age, sex, ethnicity and CMV serostatus was compiled. Genome-wide SNP genotypes for about 60% of the roughly 670 donors were used in a later genetic analysis, which treated that subset as a discovery cohort. All discovery cohort repertoires had been generated on a single sequencing platform. Both class I and class II loci were covered by HLA typing, at four-digit resolution. The number of donors typed differed by locus, with roughly 620-630 for A, B, C, DRB1 and DQB1, more than 500 for DQA1, approximately 580 for DPA1, and 450 to 480 for DPB1. Because of strong linkage in the cohort, roughly five DR-DQ haplotypes were treated as single units for association and clustering. Across approximately 400 genotyped donors of the cohort, an average of roughly 250,000 unique TCR beta nucleotide sequences per donor were sequenced, and approximately 17% of those sequences were non-productive. The research as a whole found: According to the authors, the approach could potentially be generalized to other disease states and immunological phenotypes. Because HLA typing was missing for some donors at each locus, association tests included only the typed subset. A further reported finding was that TCR beta sequences accurately predicted the HLA-A and HLA-B alleles for most subjects in the first cohort. A few of the identified cytomegalovirus-associated TCR beta chains were confirmed in vitro to be specific for cytomegalovirus antigens. Correlated functional status among segregating V segments might reflect linkage disequilibrium, but an unknown experimental factor could not be ruled out. A cluster of highly shared sequence variants was judged likely to be a technical artifact of the sequencing pipeline. Presence/absence analyses assumed roughly uniform sequencing depth across donors, an assumption that may not hold. In a later genetic analysis, fewer N-insertions in productive TCRs were reported among donors in an Asian-associated ancestry cluster than the roughly 700-donor mean. This cohort had only TCR beta chains sequenced, and the lack of alpha or paired-chain data limited which features could be detected. Specific HLA alleles were associated with 15,000 to 20,000 TCR beta sequences at a false discovery rate of 0.05 in a later analysis. In a later genetic analysis, a missense DCLRE1C variant was associated with V-gene and J-gene trimming of TCR beta chains, and the association was replicated in an independent cohort. A later analysis found that most CMV-associated TCR beta chains appeared HLA-restricted, with HLA associations seemingly driven largely by CMV exposure. The classifier was reported to diagnose cytomegalovirus status with high specificity and sensitivity in both the original and validation cohorts. For the cohort, immune exposure information was limited to CMV serostatus. In a later analysis, several top co-occurrence clusters were reported to appear linked to parvovirus B19, influenza, CMV and Epstein-Barr virus. In a later analysis, the rate of TCR association differed among HLA loci, with DRB1 alleles having the most associated TCRs and HLA-C alleles having the fewest. Across donors, most TCR sequences were observed very rarely, whereas some public TCRs were present in many individuals. In the study, approximately 160 TCR beta chains were listed as associated with cytomegalovirus. In a later analysis, HLA-associated TCR beta chains were found to be more clonally expanded and to have lower generation probabilities than equally common non-associated chains. When HLA alleles, especially DR and DQ, strongly co-occurred, TCR associations were difficult to assign to individual alleles. An earlier analysis of approximately 540 of the donors showed that most TCR beta V segments appeared in productive rearrangements either about 90% or about 30% of the time, which broadly matched IMGT annotations. The earlier analysis of approximately 590 of the donors excluded approximately 17 rarely observed V segments, including chromosome 9 orphons, because counts were too low.

Preparation of the library involved the immunoSEQ multiplex PCR assay. For the multiplex PCR, a mixture combining 60 forward primers for TCR Vbeta segments and 13 reverse primers for TCR Jbeta segments was used. The CDR3 region of rearranged TCR beta genes was amplified from genomic DNA with a multiplex PCR assay. Amplified TCR beta libraries were sequenced as 87-base-pair reads on the Illumina HiSeq System. Per the source publication's procedure: A later analysis counted about 82 million unique TCR beta chains across the 500 to 850 repertoires, and roughly 9.9 million of these chains were shared by at least two donors. Raw reads were error-corrected and collapsed into unique sequences by a nearest-neighbor algorithm in which closely related sequences were merged to remove PCR and sequencing errors. CDR3 sequences were aligned to IMGT reference sequences to assign V, D and J gene segments. For a sequence to be retained, a match of at least six nucleotides was required to both a V gene segment and a J gene segment. A rearrangement counted as productive if the CDR3 had no stop codons and remained in frame with V and J, and every other rearrangement counted as non-productive. CDR3 was defined according to IMGT convention as the region running from the second conserved V-encoded cysteine to the conserved J-encoded phenylalanine. The earlier analysis of about 610 of the donors excluded sequences that lacked an unambiguous match to a single V gene segment. In an earlier analysis of 587 of the donors, V segments were called functional above 56.7% productive rearrangements and were called segregating when the between-donor standard deviation exceeded 5%. To diagnose cytomegalovirus status from the catalog of TCR beta chain sequences, a statistical classification framework was built. A later analysis assigned V and J genes by comparing TCR nucleotide sequences with IMGT/GENE-DB human TR gene sequences. A later analysis assigned CDR3 sequences and most-parsimonious VDJ recombination scenarios with the TCRdist pipeline. In a later analysis, each TCR beta chain was defined by its CDR3 amino acid sequence together with its V-gene family, and reads lacking a unique V-gene family were excluded. As a way to deal with suspected cross-contamination and a sequencing artifact, a later analysis dropped hundreds of nucleotide sequences that were highly shared and had low generation probability. A later analysis calculated a clonal expansion index for each public chain from normalized within-repertoire ranks of inferred template counts. Generation probabilities in a later analysis came from a VDJ recombination model fitted to out-of-frame rearrangements, and those results were checked against IGoR. Hypergeometric tests were used in a later analysis to score TCR-TCR, TCR-HLA and TCR-CMV co-occurrence, with a repertoire-size bias correction applied to the TCR pairs. False discovery rates were estimated in a later analysis by permuting HLA or CMV assignments 20 times. In a later analysis, co-occurring TCRs were grouped with DBSCAN, and TCRdist sequence similarity was added when clustering was performed within HLA-allele-positive subsets. Co-occurrence clustering excluded repertoires with fewer than 30,000 or more than 120,000 public chains, plus five with anomalous nucleotide sharing. The table was pulled from immuneACCESS by TCRdb, which kept in-frame rearrangements only. Such tables lose some clones; where checked, under half of the loss comes from unresolved V genes, and the rest has no known cause. D and trimming were read from the DNA, whereas the V and J calls and clone size are those reported in that table. Counted in this sample were 100,000 to 120,000 clones; 60% to 85% of them appeared once. The ten largest clones take up roughly 2.9% of the sample.

This clone came up once. Its target antigen remains unknown. Base-call qualities are not available, and no considerably larger clone is one nucleotide away. The cohort was made up of approximately 700 healthy bone marrow donors. Cohort members were all nominally healthy when sampled, although unrecorded immune exposures were likely present. The donor tested CMV seropositive, placing the donor among the 250 to 300 seropositive members of the cohort. Each donor provided a peripheral blood sample, and peripheral blood mononuclear cells were used for TCR beta sequencing. Genomic DNA extraction from the blood cell samples was performed with the Qiagen DNeasy Blood Extraction Kit. What was sequenced was PBMCs. The clonotype originates from a woman aged 60-70 years in good health and CMV-seropositive.

The CDR3 here reads CASSQRTNTDTQYF. The DNA sequence reads TGCGCCAGCAGCCAACGGACTAACACAGATACGCAGTATTTT. Here the chain combines TRBV4-1 and TRBJ2-3; D gene: possibly TRBD2, on 6 matching bases. Per the germline V gene, MGHRA is the CDR1 and YSYEKL is the CDR2. Trimming takes 2 bases from V and 2 bases from J, and the germline ends sit 8 bases apart. Taken from cysteine to phenylalanine, the CDR3 has 14 residues. The sequence is cut down to CDR3 DNA, 42 bases in frame from base 1.